What follows are 25 T cell receptor beta chains derived from one specimen sequenced in a study of blood T cell repertoires in COVID-19. The table came from immunoSEQ multiplex PCR; TCRdb's copy has only in-frame clones and leaves some out. Of 75,000 to 95,000 clones listed, roughly 89% are singletons. The sample consisted of peripheral blood. The receptors were gathered from a man aged 50-60 years with active COVID-19.

Here the CDR3 reads CASSLRDSNEQFF. The CDR3 nucleotides are TGTGCCAGCTCACTCAGGGATTCCAATGAGCAGTTCTTC. The chain is built from TRBV18 and TRBJ2-1, with D tentatively TRBD1 (5 bases). V lost 4 bases, J lost 6 bases, and 10 bases lay in between. The CDR3 is made up of 13 amino acids. The germline gives CDR1 KGHSH, CDR2 LQKENI.

The chain links TRBV28 to TRBJ2-7; the match to TRBD1 covers 8 bases. The CDR3 totals 15 residues. With V trimmed by 2 bases and J by 2 bases, 5 bases remained unmatched. Germline values: CDR1 MDHEN, CDR2 SYDVKM. DNA of the CDR3: TGTGCCAGCAGTTTACAGGGACAGGCGGCCTACGAGCAGTACTTC. This translates into CASSLQGQAAYEQYF.

This chain uses TRBV5-5 with TRBJ1-3, with no clear D. The V and J ends lost 1 base and 4 bases respectively, with 18 bases between them. Germline V gene sequence: CDR1 SGHKS, CDR2 YYEKEE (reference sequence). The CDR3 loop spans 17 amino acids. The CDR3 region has the DNA TGTGCCAGCAGCTTGACCGGTACACGGGGAGCAGGAAACACCATATATTTT. It is translated as CASSLTGTRGAGNTIYF. Based on the CDR3 plus reference TRBV5-5 and TRBJ1-3, the full variable domain is DAGVTQSPTHLIKTRGQQVTLRCSPISGHKSVSWYQQVLGQGPQFIFQYYEKEERGRGNFPDRFSARQFPNYSSELNVNALLLGDSALYLCASSLTGTRGAGNTIYFGEGSWLTVV.

The V gene is TRBV6-2 or TRBV6-3, the J gene TRBJ1-6; D is unresolved. Germline V gives CDR1 MNHEY, CDR2 SVGEGT. The CDR3 loop spans 14 amino acids. Deletions cut 6 bases from V and 7 bases from J, with 13 bases between. The CDR3 protein is CASSNPLENSPLHF. The CDR3 nucleotides are TGTGCCAGCAGCAACCCCCTGGAGAATTCACCCCTCCACTTT.

The J gene is TRBJ1-1, the V gene TRBV7-8; TRBD1 aligns across 7 bases. The CDR3 has 12 amino acids. J gave up 11 bases and V 7 bases, and 10 bases lay outside the gene matches. Germline V lookup: CDR1 SGHVS, CDR2 FQNEAQ. The DNA of the CDR3 is TGTGCCAGCACGCAGCCAGGGGGGTTGGCTTTCTTT. Amino acid sequence: CASTQPGGLAFF.

The chain has TRBV6-6 and TRBJ1-3; a weak D match, TRBD1 (6 bases). The germline CDR1 and CDR2 sequences are MNHNY and SVGAGI (reference sequence). V lost 8 bases to trimming and J lost 8 bases, with 25 bases between them. The CDR3 extends over 16 amino acids. The chain's CDR3 is CASADPLGQLGDTIYF. The CDR3 coding sequence is TGTGCCAGCGCCGACCCCCTAGGACAGCTGGGAGACACCATATATTTT.

The chain combines TRBV6-5 with TRBJ2-7; no firm D call. Germline V CDR1 and CDR2: MNHEY, SVGAGI. V shed 6 bases and J shed 1 base, with 16 bases lying between them. The CDR3 consists of 15 residues. The CDR3 reads CASRDKIMISYEQYF. The DNA for the CDR3 is TGTGCCAGCAGAGACAAAATCATGATTTCCTACGAGCAGTACTTC.

This chain links TRBV11-3 with TRBJ2-3; D is ambiguous. Trimming took off 0 bases at V and 2 bases at J, with 9 bases between the two ends. The CDR3 covers 15 residues. CDR1 and CDR2 from the germline V gene are SGHNT and YENEEA. CDR3 DNA: TGTGCCAGCAGCTTAGATTTAGCCAACACAGATACGCAGTATTTT. Protein sequence: CASSLDLANTDTQYF.

J is TRBJ1-2 and V is TRBV6-6; tentative D call: TRBD1 (5 bases). Germline assignment: CDR1 MNHNY and CDR2 SVGAGI (reference sequence). The CDR3 is 14 amino acids. Trimming cost V 0 bases and J 4 bases, with 9 bases left between them. The CDR3 DNA sequence: TGTGCCAGCAGTTACTCGGCGACAGCCTATGGCTACACCTTC. It specifies CASSYSATAYGYTF.

This chain joins TRBV7-6 and TRBJ2-1; D gene ambiguous. Between the trimmed V and J ends, which lost 0 bases and 2 bases, there was a span of 8 bases. CDR3 length: 15 residues. Germline V gene sequence: CDR1 SGHVS, CDR2 FNYEAQ. The CDR3 nucleotides read TGTGCCAGCAGCTTAGCGCTTGGAGCCTACAATGAGCAGTTCTTC. This translates into CASSLALGAYNEQFF.

The V gene is TRBV28, the J gene TRBJ2-7; D ambiguous. This CDR3 is built from 15 residues. The germline CDR1 and CDR2 sequences are MDHEN and SYDVKM. The V and J ends lost 1 base and 7 bases respectively, with 17 bases between them. For the CDR3, the DNA is TGTGCCAGCAGTTTATACCCGAACCTTATGCGGGAGCAGTACTTC. It is translated as CASSLYPNLMREQYF.

This clone has only one observation. The rearrangement joins TRBV6-5 to TRBJ1-5; 8 bases agree with TRBD1. The germline V gene has CDR1 MNHEY and CDR2 SVGAGI. The CDR3 extends over 15 amino acids. Trimming took 6 bases from V and 9 from J; bases not matched to a gene: 13. The DNA for the CDR3 is TGTGCCAGCAGCCAAAAATCAGGGGGCCCGTTGCCCCAGCATTTT. Translation: CASSQKSGGPLPQHF.

The rearrangement uses TRBV15 and TRBJ1-5; no reliable D call. Germline V gene sequence: CDR1 LNHNV, CDR2 YYDKDF (reference sequence). The ends were cut back, 1 base at V and 1 base at J, with 8 bases in the middle. The CDR3 is made up of 15 amino acids. The CDR3 sequence is CATSRVRESNQPQHF. The CDR3 bases are TGTGCCACCAGCAGAGTAAGGGAGAGCAATCAGCCCCAGCATTTT.

The chain uses TRBV28 and TRBJ2-7; TRBD1 is a possible D gene (5 bases). This CDR3 is built from 14 residues. With 6 bases removed from V and 2 bases from J, the gap between germline ends came to 14 bases. Germline CDR1 MDHEN, CDR2 SYDVKM. Written as DNA, the CDR3 is TGTGCCAGCAGACCGAGGACACTTACCTACGAGCAGTACTTC. This translates into CASRPRTLTYEQYF.

This chain connects TRBV18 to TRBJ2-7; unclear D gene. CDR3 length: 14 amino acids. The germline V gene encodes CDR1 KGHSH and CDR2 LQKENI. The V end lost 6 bases, the J end lost 0 bases, and 12 bases lay between the germline ends. The DNA of the CDR3 is TGTGCCAGCTCGGTCGACACGAGCTCCTACGAGCAGTACTTC. The encoded protein is CASSVDTSSYEQYF.

This chain links TRBV10-3 with TRBJ1-6; D unclear. The CDR3 is made up of 13 amino acids. Between the trimmed V and J ends, which lost 6 bases and 4 bases, there was a span of 7 bases. Per germline, CDR1 ENHRY and CDR2 SYGVKD. The CDR3: CAIRADYNSPLHF. CDR3 DNA: TGTGCCATCAGAGCCGATTATAATTCACCCCTCCACTTT.

The chain couples TRBV27 to TRBJ2-7; 7 bases fit TRBD2. The CDR3 runs 15 residues. The germline CDR1 and CDR2 sequences are MNHEY and SMNVEV (reference sequence). The V gene end was trimmed by 6 bases and the J gene end by 2 bases; junction bases not matched to a gene: 10. The CDR3 spells CASRRGVSGPYEQYF. The CDR3 DNA sequence: TGTGCCAGCAGACGGGGGGTTAGCGGGCCCTACGAGCAGTACTTC.

The chain couples TRBV3-1 (or the pseudogene TRBV3-2) to TRBJ1-2; D unclear. V was clipped by 3 bases and J by 8 bases, with 13 bases between them. From germline, CDR1 is LGHDT and CDR2 YNNKEL (reference sequence). The CDR3 is made up of 13 amino acids. The CDR3 loop is CASSHEGLRGYTF. CDR3 coding DNA: TGTGCCAGCAGCCACGAGGGCCTGAGAGGCTACACCTTC.

The gene calls are TRBV18 and TRBJ2-1, with 14 bases lining up with TRBD2. Germline loops: CDR1 KGHSH, CDR2 LQKENI. The CDR3 spans 17 residues. V shed 0 bases and J 8 bases; nucleotides not matched to a gene: 6. DNA for the CDR3: TGTGCCAGCTCACCACCTGGGACTAGCGGGAGTCTTGATGAGCAGTTCTTC. Protein sequence: CASSPPGTSGSLDEQFF.

The chain has TRBV6-7 and TRBJ1-2; 7 bases align to TRBD1. TRBV6-7 is an open reading frame, and its role is uncertain. The CDR3 consists of 15 residues. The ends lost 0 bases at V and 8 bases at J; junction bases unmatched: 9. For the CDR3, the DNA is TGTGCCAGCAGTTACTCGCCGACAGGGCCATGGGGCTACACCTTC. Translation gives CASSYSPTGPWGYTF.

The gene calls are TRBV6-5 and TRBJ1-2; no clear D gene. The V gene's germline CDR1 is MNHEY and CDR2 SVGAGI. The V gene lost 7 bases and the J gene lost 5 bases, with 14 bases spanning the gap. The CDR3 runs 13 residues. The CDR3 DNA reads as TGTGCCAGCATAAGGCAGGCCCCTTATGGCTACACCTTC. Translated, it gives CASIRQAPYGYTF.

The J gene is TRBJ2-7, the V gene TRBV19; 7 bases fit TRBD2. This CDR3 is built from 14 residues. The J segment lost 4 bases and the V segment lost 5 bases, leaving 8 bases of the junction unmatched. The V gene's germline CDR1 is LNHDA and CDR2 SQIVND (reference sequence). The CDR3 loop reads CASSAGDGWYEQYF. DNA for the CDR3: TGTGCCAGTAGTGCGGGGGACGGCTGGTACGAGCAGTACTTC.

The chain carries TRBV3-1 (or the pseudogene TRBV3-2) and TRBJ1-6, with D possibly matching TRBD1 (6 bases). Germline V gives CDR1 LGHDT, CDR2 YNNKEL (reference sequence). The germline V and J ends were trimmed by 5 bases and 0 bases, with 14 bases remaining between them. The CDR3 covers 17 residues. CDR3 DNA: TGTGCCAGCAGCGCGGGAGACAGGAGCTCCTATAATTCACCCCTCCACTTT. This codes for CASSAGDRSSYNSPLHF.

V gene TRBV12-3 or TRBV12-4 combines with J gene TRBJ1-5; D gene ambiguous. The V gene lost 2 bases and the J gene lost 6 bases, with 8 bases spanning the gap. This CDR3 is 13 amino acids long. CDR3 bases: TGTGCCAGCAGTTTAACTCGTATTCAGCCCCAGCATTTT. Its protein is CASSLTRIQPQHF.

This clone is a singleton in its sample. The chain links TRBV20-1 to TRBJ2-7, with a possible D match to TRBD2 (5 bases). The CDR3 is 11 residues long. Germline CDR1 and CDR2: DFQATT and SNEGSKA (reference sequence). With 7 bases removed from V and 4 bases from J, the gap between germline ends came to 11 bases. Written as DNA, the CDR3 is TGCAGTGGGCTAGCACCGTACGAGCAGTACTTC. Translated, it gives CSGLAPYEQYF.